A selection of T cell receptor beta chains follows, all from one sample in a study of HIV-infected patients and healthy controls. TCRdb ran MiXCR on the 5' RACE reads and lists one entry per CDR3 protein. The sample carries about 12,000 distinct CDR3 sequences, 4.5% to 5.5% recorded once. Sequencing was performed on blood. These receptors all come from an adult in good health. Each CDR3 is given with its conserved first and last residue. Each record gives: D gene, V gene, J gene, clone size, CDR3 DNA, CDR3 protein. A D gene is named only where the DNA matches it firmly. Clone size, where shown, is once, few, many, or a class for clones that have expanded.

>TRBD1|TRBV27|TRBJ2-5|many
TGTGCCAGCAGTTTATCGGGACAGGTCCTGGTTGAGACCCAGTACTTC
CASSLSGQVLVETQYF
>-|TRBV5-1|TRBJ1-2|medium-sized
TGCGCCAGCAGCTTTTCTACCTATGGCTACACCTTC
CASSFSTYGYTF
>TRBD1|TRBV6-2/TRBV6-3|TRBJ1-5|medium-sized
TGTGCCAGCAGAACGACAGGGAATAGCAATCAGCCCCAGCATTTT
CASRTTGNSNQPQHF
>-|TRBV12-3/TRBV12-4|TRBJ2-7|medium-sized
TGTGCCAGTAAACAGGAAACCTACGAGCAGTACTTC
CASKQETYEQYF
>TRBD1|TRBV12-3/TRBV12-4|TRBJ1-2|many
TGTGCCAGCAGTCCCCGACAGGGCGTTTTTTCTGGCTACACCTTC
CASSPRQGVFSGYTF
>-|TRBV6-5|TRBJ2-7|medium-sized
TGTGCCAGCAGTCACGGACCGATCTACGAGCAGTACTTC
CASSHGPIYEQYF
>TRBD1|TRBV7-9|TRBJ1-3|many
TGTGCCTACCGGGACAGGGGGGCATCTGGAAACACCATATATTTT
CAYRDRGASGNTIYF
>-|TRBV19|TRBJ1-5|many
TGTGCCAGTAGTATGAGGGGAAGCAATCAGCCCCAGCATTTT
CASSMRGSNQPQHF
>-|TRBV24-1|TRBJ2-1|many
TGTGCCACCAGTGATGCTTCAAGGAATGAGCAGTTCTTC
CATSDASRNEQFF
>-|TRBV4-2|TRBJ1-1|medium-sized
TGTGCCAGCAGCCAAGGCAGGGGTAACACTGAAGCTTTCTTT
CASSQGRGNTEAFF
>TRBD1|TRBV6-1|TRBJ1-2|few
TGTGCCAGCAGTGAAATGGGACAGGGGTTAGATGGCTACACCTTC
CASSEMGQGLDGYTF
>TRBD1|TRBV9|TRBJ1-2|-
TGTGCCAGCAGCGTAGAACAGGGGACCCTATATGGCTACACCTTC
CASSVEQGTLYGYTF
>-|TRBV29-1|TRBJ2-7|few
TGCAGCGTTGTAAGGGGGACAATGAGCTACGAGCAGTACTTC
CSVVRGTMSYEQYF
>-|TRBV7-9|TRBJ1-1|many
TGTGCCAGCAGCTTAGGATTGGGGGTGAACACTGAAGCTTTCTTT
CASSLGLGVNTEAFF
>TRBD1|TRBV6-5|TRBJ2-5|medium-sized
TGTGCCAGCAGAGCTCCGGGACAGCAAGAGACCCAGTACTTC
CASRAPGQQETQYF
>TRBD1|TRBV4-2|TRBJ1-1|few
TGTGCCAGCTCGGGACAGCGGAACACTGAAGCTTTCTTT
CASSGQRNTEAFF
>TRBD1|TRBV19|TRBJ2-5|many
TGTGCCAGTAGTATGGGACAGACACAAGAGACCCAGTACTTC
CASSMGQTQETQYF
>-|TRBV10-3|TRBJ2-5|medium-sized
TGTGCCATCAGTGAGTCGGTATCCAACAGACAAGAGACCCAGTACTTC
CAISESVSNRQETQYF
>-|TRBV12-3/TRBV12-4|TRBJ2-1|medium-sized
TGTGCCAGCAGTTTAGGAGGGTTCCATGAGCAGTTCTTC
CASSLGGFHEQFF
>-|TRBV13|TRBJ1-1|many
TGTGCCAGCAGCTTACGTCCAGGGATCACTGAAGCTTTCTTT
CASSLRPGITEAFF
>-|TRBV5-1|TRBJ1-4|many
TGCGCCAGCAGTGGCTTTGGGGCCACTAATGAAAAACTGTTTTTT
CASSGFGATNEKLFF
>-|TRBV20-1|TRBJ1-5|many
TGCAGTGCCAAGGCCAGGATGAATCAGCCCCAGCATTTT
CSAKARMNQPQHF
>TRBD1|TRBV6-1|TRBJ2-2|-
TGTGCCAGCATCAGGGACAGGGGGTTACCCGGGGAGCTGTTTTTT
CASIRDRGLPGELFF
>-|TRBV10-3|TRBJ2-7|few
TGTGCCATCAAAAAAGGCAGGGAGGTCGACGAGCAGTACTTC
CAIKKGREVDEQYF
>TRBD2|TRBV29-1|TRBJ2-3|medium-sized
TGCAGCGTTGAACAAGGGACTAGCGGGGCCGGGAGGACAGATACGCAGTATTTT
CSVEQGTSGAGRTDTQYF
>-|TRBV5-1|TRBJ2-1|medium-sized
TGCGCCAGCAGCCCTCCCCCCCCCTACAATGAGCAGTTCTTC
CASSPPPPYNEQFF
>TRBD2|TRBV20-1|TRBJ2-3|many
TGCAGTGCTCCGACTAGCGGGCGCACAGATACGCAGTATTTT
CSAPTSGRTDTQYF
>-|TRBV12-3/TRBV12-4|TRBJ1-6|many
TGTGCCAGCAGTTTGAGAGGGAATTCACCCCTCCACTTT
CASSLRGNSPLHF
>-|TRBV7-9|TRBJ2-1|-
TGTGCCAGCAGCTCTGGCAGCTACAATGAGCAGTTCTTC
CASSSGSYNEQFF
>-|TRBV3-1|TRBJ1-2|many
TGTGCCAGCAGCCCCCTTGGTGGCGTTGGCTACACCTTC
CASSPLGGVGYTF
>-|TRBV20-1|TRBJ2-1|few
TGCAGTGCTAGAGATCAGGGGGAGCAGTTCTTC
CSARDQGEQFF
>TRBD2|TRBV4-2|TRBJ2-7|many
TGTGCCAGCAGCCAAGAAACTGGGCTAGCGGGGGGGAAAAATTACGAGCAGTACTTC
CASSQETGLAGGKNYEQYF
>-|TRBV5-1|TRBJ1-3|many
TGCGCCAGCAGCCCCACACTGAGCTCTGGAAACACCATATATTTT
CASSPTLSSGNTIYF